Included here is one T cell receptor beta chain sequence, with context. The source of the sample is a study of shared clonotypes between healthy human individuals. Execution of the assay was at deep level. Sequencing was performed with immunoSEQ multiplex PCR; in TCRdb, only in-frame clones are kept and a portion is missing. Among 600,000 to 750,000 clones listed, more than 70% were seen once. In germline, CDR1 is GTSNPN, CDR2 SVGIG (reference sequence). V shed 4 bases and J 2 bases; nucleotides not matched to a gene: 12. This CDR3 has 18 residues. This chain connects TRBV30 to TRBJ1-5, with 12 positions matching TRBD1. This clonotype was obtained from a woman aged 25 to 45 in good health. Sequenced material: memory CD4+ T cells sorted from blood. Indicated subset: CD45RA-negative fraction. The CDR3: CAWTGTGGLRGGNQPQHF. The CDR3 DNA follows: TGTGCCTGGACCGGGACAGGGGGCCTTCGGGGGGGCAATCAGCCCCAGCATTTT.